The 20 T cell receptor beta chains below were found in one sample sequenced in a study of Ad26.COV2.S vaccination and SARS-CoV-2 variants. Treatment in this sample: some 19 received Ad26.COV2.S at low or high dose, single or two shots; roughly 5 received placebo; per-sample allocation not given. Sample collection was performed on day 63 after the first vaccine or placebo injection. The repertoire was sequenced with immunoSEQ multiplex PCR; TCRdb's copy has only in-frame clones and lacks some. The profile shows approximately 350,000 clones, around 86% of them singletons. This specimen consisted of peripheral blood, obtained in a trial of Ad26.COV2.S vaccine versus placebo. The source of these receptors is a person between 18 and 60 years old who received the Ad26.COV2.S COVID-19 vaccine or a placebo.

The chain recombines TRBV19 with TRBJ1-2; D is unresolved. Germline assignment: CDR1 LNHDA and CDR2 SQIVND (reference sequence). The CDR3 has 13 residues. Trimming took 7 bases from V and 2 from J, leaving 11 bases between them. The CDR3: CASTVGLNYGYTF. CDR3 sequence (DNA): TGTGCCAGTACCGTGGGCCTGAACTATGGCTACACCTTC.

The J gene is TRBJ1-2, the V gene TRBV7-9, with 8 bases identical to TRBD1. The CDR3 contains 14 residues. The germline CDR1 and CDR2 sequences are SEHNR and FQNEAQ (reference sequence). V lost 5 bases to trimming and J lost 8 bases; unmatched junction nucleotides: 10. The CDR3 nucleotides read TGTGCCAGCAGCCCCGGGACAGGCCCCTGGGGCTACACCTTC. Translating it yields CASSPGTGPWGYTF.

This clone was counted once. The gene calls are TRBV15 and TRBJ2-7; TRBD2 matches at 7 bases. The CDR3 spans 16 residues. Germline V gene sequence: CDR1 LNHNV, CDR2 YYDKDF (reference sequence). Trimming removed 2 bases from V and 4 bases from J; junction bases left unmatched: 11. In nucleotides, the CDR3 is TGTGCCACCAGCAGAAACCTTAGACTGGGAGGGTACGAGCAGTACTTC. Its protein product is CATSRNLRLGGYEQYF.

The CDR3 nucleotides read TGTGCCAGCAGTTGGGGGGGGGCCCCTTTCTATGGCTACACCTTC. This translates into CASSWGGAPFYGYTF. This chain links TRBV27 with TRBJ1-2; a possible D gene is TRBD1 (6 bases). V lost 4 bases to trimming and J lost 4 bases, with 16 bases between them. This CDR3 contains 15 residues. Germline V CDR1 and CDR2: MNHEY, SMNVEV (reference sequence).

V and J are TRBV5-1 and TRBJ2-1; D uncertain. Trimming shortened V by 2 bases and J by 5 bases, and 8 bases separated the two germline ends. The germline gives CDR1 SGHRS, CDR2 YFSETQ. This CDR3 has 13 residues. Written as DNA, the CDR3 is TGCGCCAGCAGCTTAGGCAGTAACAATGAGCAGTTCTTC. Amino acids: CASSLGSNNEQFF.

V and J are TRBV14 and TRBJ2-1; 8 nucleotides align to TRBD1. CDR1 SGHDN and CDR2 FVKESK come from the germline V gene. V lost 5 bases, J lost 7 bases, and 16 bases stayed unmatched. This CDR3 comprises 17 residues. This chain's CDR3 is CASSYTPRTGRWNEQFF. As DNA, the CDR3 is TGTGCCAGCAGCTACACCCCCCGGACAGGGCGATGGAATGAGCAGTTCTTC.

The genes are TRBV3-1 (or the pseudogene TRBV3-2) and TRBJ1-1; TRBD1 might be the D (6 bases). The CDR3 runs 14 residues. V lost 3 bases to trimming and J lost 1 base, with 9 bases between them. CDR1 and CDR2 (germline): LGHDT, YNNKEL (reference sequence). CDR3: CASSHGTPNTEAFF. The CDR3 DNA reads as TGTGCCAGCAGCCACGGGACACCGAACACTGAAGCTTTCTTT.

This clone turned up a few times. The J gene is TRBJ1-1, the V gene TRBV5-1; D is unclear. V was clipped by 0 bases and J by 4 bases, with 7 bases between them. CDR1 and CDR2 (germline): SGHRS, YFSETQ. This CDR3 contains 13 residues. CDR3 nucleotides: TGCGCCAGCAGCTTGGAAGGGAGCACTGAAGCTTTCTTT. This translates into CASSLEGSTEAFF.

This clone was detected once. This chain links TRBV6-1 with TRBJ2-7; the D call may be TRBD1 or TRBD2 (6 bases each). The CDR3 covers 13 residues. The germline V gene has CDR1 MNHNS and CDR2 SASEGT. V lost 1 base, J lost 6 bases, and 10 bases lay in between. In nucleotides, the CDR3 is TGTGCCAGCAGTGAAGGGGGGGCAGGCGAGCAGTACTTC. Protein sequence: CASSEGGAGEQYF.

The chain links TRBV6-1 to TRBJ1-3; no clear D. Germline V gene lookup returns CDR1 MNHNS and CDR2 SASEGT. The CDR3 sequence is 15 residues long. Trimming took 2 bases from V and 0 from J, leaving 8 bases between them. In DNA form, the CDR3 reads TGTGCCAGCAGTGAACTTGGGGTCTCTGGAAACACCATATATTTT. Protein product: CASSELGVSGNTIYF.

V and J are TRBV29-1 and TRBJ2-3; 8 bases are shared with TRBD1. J was trimmed by 4 bases and V by 3 bases; bases with no gene match: 3. The CDR3 covers 13 residues. Looked up from germline, CDR1 is SQVTM and CDR2 is ANQGSEA. The CDR3 bases are TGCAGCGTTGACGGGACAGGCCCAGATACGCAGTATTTT. Amino acid sequence: CSVDGTGPDTQYF.

The chain has TRBV14 and TRBJ1-1; D is undetermined. CDR1 is SGHDN and CDR2 is FVKESK in the germline V gene. V shed 5 bases and J shed 0 bases, with 7 bases lying between them. This CDR3 contains 13 residues. The CDR3 DNA is TGTGCCAGCAGCGTGGGGATGAACACTGAAGCTTTCTTT. This encodes CASSVGMNTEAFF.

Here the CDR3 DNA reads TGTGCCAGCTCAGTCGGATGGCTAGTAGAAAGTGAGCAGTTCTTC. It translates to CASSVGWLVESEQFF. The gene calls are TRBV18 and TRBJ2-1; D not resolved. The CDR3 spans 15 residues. Trimming cost V 5 bases and J 9 bases, with 20 bases left between them. Germline loops: CDR1 KGHSH, CDR2 LQKENI.

The rearrangement uses TRBV7-8 and TRBJ2-7, with D perhaps matching TRBD1 (7 bases). The CDR3 spans 16 residues. V was shortened by 4 bases and J by 4 bases, with 20 bases between the two germline ends. Germline CDR1 and CDR2: SGHVS and FQNEAQ. The CDR3 nucleotides read TGTGCCAGCAGCTACCTCGTGGAGGGGGCGAGTTACGAGCAGTACTTC. Its translation: CASSYLVEGASYEQYF.

In this sample, this clone turned up once. The chain employs TRBV30 and TRBJ2-3; 7 nucleotides line up with TRBD2. The CDR3 totals 15 residues. V lost 0 bases, J lost 4 bases, and 7 bases stayed unmatched. The germline V gene has CDR1 GTSNPN and CDR2 SVGIG (reference sequence). CDR3 DNA: TGTGCCTGGAGTGTTCTTGCCGGGGGGTCAGATACGCAGTATTTT. Residues: CAWSVLAGGSDTQYF.

The chain recombines TRBV6-1 with TRBJ2-7; D is uncertain. The CDR3 sequence is 11 residues long. The ends were cut back, 3 bases at V and 11 bases at J, with 11 bases in the middle. From germline, CDR1 is MNHNS and CDR2 SASEGT. CDR3 coding DNA: TGTGCCAGCAGTGACCGACAAGCTAAGTACTTC. Amino acids: CASSDRQAKYF.

The chain links TRBV6-7 to TRBJ2-2, with a weak D call TRBD1 (6 bases). TRBV6-7 is flagged as an ORF with uncertain function. Trimming took 2 bases from V and 1 from J, leaving 11 bases between them. CDR3 length equals 16 residues. The CDR3, as DNA: TGTGCCAGCAGTTACACAGAACAGGGGAACACCGGGGAGCTGTTTTTT. Amino acids: CASSYTEQGNTGELFF.

This chain links TRBV2 with TRBJ1-3, with D uncertain. Germline CDR1 reads SNHLY; CDR2 reads FYNNEI. Trimming took off 6 bases at V and 0 bases at J, with 6 bases between the two ends. This CDR3 region has 13 residues. CDR3 nucleotides: TGTGCCAGCAGATCAGACTCTGGAAACACCATATATTTT. Translating it yields CASRSDSGNTIYF.

The chain recombines TRBV19 with TRBJ1-4; D not resolved. V shed 7 bases and J shed 0 bases, with 9 bases lying between them. The CDR3 covers 14 residues. The germline V gene has CDR1 LNHDA and CDR2 SQIVND (reference sequence). As DNA, the CDR3 is TGTGCCAGTATGGGTGGGACAACTAATGAAAAACTGTTTTTT. It yields the protein CASMGGTTNEKLFF. The variable domain in full, completed from reference TRBV19 and TRBJ1-4, reads DGGITQSPKYLFRKEGQNVTLSCEQNLNHDAMYWYRQDPGQGLRLIYYSQIVNDFQKGDIAEGYSVSREKKESFPLTVTSAQKNPTAFYLCASMGGTTNEKLFFGSGTQLSVL.

The rearrangement uses TRBV30 and TRBJ1-3; TRBD1 might be the D (5 bases). Looked up from germline, CDR1 is GTSNPN and CDR2 is SVGIG (reference sequence). The length of the CDR3 is 14 residues. The V and J ends lost 6 bases and 0 bases respectively, with 12 bases between them. The CDR3 reads CACTTGSSGNTIYF. The CDR3 DNA is TGTGCCTGCACTACAGGATCCTCTGGAAACACCATATATTTT.